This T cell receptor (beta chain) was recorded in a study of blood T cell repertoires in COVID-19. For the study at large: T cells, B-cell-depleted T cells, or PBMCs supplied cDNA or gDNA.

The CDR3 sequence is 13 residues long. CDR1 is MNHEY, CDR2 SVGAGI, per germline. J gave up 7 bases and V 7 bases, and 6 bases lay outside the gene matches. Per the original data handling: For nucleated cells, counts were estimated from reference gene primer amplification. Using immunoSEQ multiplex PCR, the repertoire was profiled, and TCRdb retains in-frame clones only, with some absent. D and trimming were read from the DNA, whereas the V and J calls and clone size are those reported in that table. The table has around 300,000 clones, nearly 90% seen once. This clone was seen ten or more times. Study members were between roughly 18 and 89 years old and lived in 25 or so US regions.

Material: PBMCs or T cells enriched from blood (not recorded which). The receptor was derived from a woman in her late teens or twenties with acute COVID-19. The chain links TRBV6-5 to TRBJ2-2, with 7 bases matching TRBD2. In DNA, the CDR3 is TGTGCCAGCAAGACCAGGGAGGGCGGGGAGCTGTTTTTT. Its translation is CASKTREGGELFF.